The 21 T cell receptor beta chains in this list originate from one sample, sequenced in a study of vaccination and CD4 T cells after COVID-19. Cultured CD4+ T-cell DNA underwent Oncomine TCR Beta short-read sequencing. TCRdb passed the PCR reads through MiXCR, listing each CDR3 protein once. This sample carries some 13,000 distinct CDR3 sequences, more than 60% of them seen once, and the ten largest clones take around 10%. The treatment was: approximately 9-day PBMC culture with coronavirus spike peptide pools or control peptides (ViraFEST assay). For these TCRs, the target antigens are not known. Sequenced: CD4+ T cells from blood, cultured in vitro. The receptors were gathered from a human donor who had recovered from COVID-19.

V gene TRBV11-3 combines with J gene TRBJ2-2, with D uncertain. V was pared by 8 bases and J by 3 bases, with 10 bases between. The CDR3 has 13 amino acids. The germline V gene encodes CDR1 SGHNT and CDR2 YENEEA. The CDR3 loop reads CASSRPDTGELFF. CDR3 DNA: TGTGCCAGCTCACGACCTGACACCGGGGAGCTGTTTTTT. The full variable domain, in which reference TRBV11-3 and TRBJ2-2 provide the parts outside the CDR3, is EAGVVQSPRYKIIEKKQPVAFWCNPISGHNTLYWYLQNLGQGPELLIRYENEEAVDDSQLPKDRFSAERLKGVDSTLKIQPAELGDSAVYLCASSRPDTGELFFGEGSRLTVL.

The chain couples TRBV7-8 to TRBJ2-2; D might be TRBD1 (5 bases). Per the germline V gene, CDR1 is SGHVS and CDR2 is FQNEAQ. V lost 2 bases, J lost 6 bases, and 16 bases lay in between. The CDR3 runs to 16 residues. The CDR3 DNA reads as TGTGCCAGCAGCTTATGGGCCGTAGGGGTTTCCGGGGAGCTGTTTTTT. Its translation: CASSLWAVGVSGELFF.

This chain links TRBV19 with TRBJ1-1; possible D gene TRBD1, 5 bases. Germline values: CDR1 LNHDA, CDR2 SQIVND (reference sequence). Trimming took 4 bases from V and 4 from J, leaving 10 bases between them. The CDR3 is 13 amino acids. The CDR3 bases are TGTGCCAGTAGTACGGGCAGGGTCACTGAAGCTTTCTTT. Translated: CASSTGRVTEAFF.

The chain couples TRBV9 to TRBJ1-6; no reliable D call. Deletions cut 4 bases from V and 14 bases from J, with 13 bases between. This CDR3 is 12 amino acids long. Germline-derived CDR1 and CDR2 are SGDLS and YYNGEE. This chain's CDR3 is CASSLQGNALHF. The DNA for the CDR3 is TGTGCCAGCAGCCTACAAGGCAATGCCCTCCACTTT.

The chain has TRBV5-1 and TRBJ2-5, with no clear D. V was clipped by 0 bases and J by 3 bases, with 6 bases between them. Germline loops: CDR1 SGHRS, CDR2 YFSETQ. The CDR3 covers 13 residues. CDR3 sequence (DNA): TGCGCCAGCAGCTTGGGGAAGAAAGAGACCCAGTACTTC. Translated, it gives CASSLGKKETQYF.

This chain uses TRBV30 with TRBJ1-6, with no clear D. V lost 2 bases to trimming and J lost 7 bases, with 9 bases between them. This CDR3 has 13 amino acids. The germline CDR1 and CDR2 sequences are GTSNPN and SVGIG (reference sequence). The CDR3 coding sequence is TGTGCCTGGAGTACGGAGAGGAATTCACCCCTCCACTTT. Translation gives CAWSTERNSPLHF.

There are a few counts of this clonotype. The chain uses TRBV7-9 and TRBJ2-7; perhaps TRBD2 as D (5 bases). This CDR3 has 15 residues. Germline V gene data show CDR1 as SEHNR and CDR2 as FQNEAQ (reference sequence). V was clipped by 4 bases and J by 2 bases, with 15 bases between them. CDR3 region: CASSSAGRQTYEQYF. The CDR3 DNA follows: TGTGCCAGCAGCTCGGCGGGCAGACAAACCTACGAGCAGTACTTC. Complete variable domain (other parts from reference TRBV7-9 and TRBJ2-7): DTGVSQNPRHKITKRGQNVTFRCDPISEHNRLYWYRQTLGQGPEFLTYFQNEAQLEKSRLLSDRFSAERPKGSFSTLEIQRTEQGDSAMYLCASSSAGRQTYEQYFGPGTRLTVT.

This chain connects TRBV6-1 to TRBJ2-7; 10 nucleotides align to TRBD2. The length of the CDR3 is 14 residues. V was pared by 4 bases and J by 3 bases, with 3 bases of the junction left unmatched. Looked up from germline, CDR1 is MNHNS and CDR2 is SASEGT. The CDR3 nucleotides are TGTGCCAGCAGTGCCACTAGCGGGATCTACGAGCAGTACTTC. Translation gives CASSATSGIYEQYF.

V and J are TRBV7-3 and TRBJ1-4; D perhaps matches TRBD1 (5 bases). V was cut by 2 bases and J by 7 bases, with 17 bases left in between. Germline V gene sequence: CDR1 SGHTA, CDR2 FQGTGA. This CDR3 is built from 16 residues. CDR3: CASSLSPQGRGEKLFF. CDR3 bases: TGTGCCAGCAGCTTATCTCCCCAGGGTCGGGGTGAAAAACTGTTTTTT.

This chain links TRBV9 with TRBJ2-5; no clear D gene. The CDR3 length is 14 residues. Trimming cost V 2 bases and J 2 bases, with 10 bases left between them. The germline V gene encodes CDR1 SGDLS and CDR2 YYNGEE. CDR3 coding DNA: TGTGCCAGCAGCGTTGGTAATAGACAAGAGACCCAGTACTTC. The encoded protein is CASSVGNRQETQYF.

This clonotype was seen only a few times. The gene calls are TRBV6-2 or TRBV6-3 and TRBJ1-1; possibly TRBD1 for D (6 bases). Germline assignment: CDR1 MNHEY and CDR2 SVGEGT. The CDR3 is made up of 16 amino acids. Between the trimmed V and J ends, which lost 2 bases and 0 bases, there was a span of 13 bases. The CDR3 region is CASSYAGARVNTEAFF. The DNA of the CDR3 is TGTGCCAGCAGTTACGCAGGGGCGAGGGTGAACACTGAAGCTTTCTTT.

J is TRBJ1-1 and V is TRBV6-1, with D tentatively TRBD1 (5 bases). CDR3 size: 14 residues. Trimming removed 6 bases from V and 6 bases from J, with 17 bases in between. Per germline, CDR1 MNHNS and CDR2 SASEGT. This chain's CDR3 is CASSRDPRRAEAFF. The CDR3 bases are TGTGCCAGCAGCCGGGACCCCCGGCGGGCTGAAGCTTTCTTT.

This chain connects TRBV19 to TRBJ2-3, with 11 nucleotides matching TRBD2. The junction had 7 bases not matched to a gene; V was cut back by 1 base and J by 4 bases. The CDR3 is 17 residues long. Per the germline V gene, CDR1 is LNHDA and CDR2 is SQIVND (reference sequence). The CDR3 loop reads CASSIARLAGKADTQYF. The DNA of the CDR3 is TGTGCCAGTAGTATAGCGCGACTAGCGGGAAAGGCAGATACGCAGTATTTT. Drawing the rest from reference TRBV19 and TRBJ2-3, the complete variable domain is DGGITQSPKYLFRKEGQNVTLSCEQNLNHDAMYWYRQDPGQGLRLIYYSQIVNDFQKGDIAEGYSVSREKKESFPLTVTSAQKNPTAFYLCASSIARLAGKADTQYFGPGTRLTVL.

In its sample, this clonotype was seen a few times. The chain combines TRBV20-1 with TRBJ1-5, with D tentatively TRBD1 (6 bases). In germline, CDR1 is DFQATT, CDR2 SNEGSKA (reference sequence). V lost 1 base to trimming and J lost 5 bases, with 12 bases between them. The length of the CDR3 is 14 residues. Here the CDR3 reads CSARGTGRDQPQHF. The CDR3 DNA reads TGCAGTGCTAGAGGAACAGGGAGAGATCAGCCCCAGCATTTT.

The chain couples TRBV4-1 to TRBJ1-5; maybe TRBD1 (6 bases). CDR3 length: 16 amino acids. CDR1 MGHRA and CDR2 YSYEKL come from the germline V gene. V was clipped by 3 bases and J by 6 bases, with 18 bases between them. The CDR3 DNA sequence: TGCGCCAGCAGCCAGCCAACAGGGCTCCGGAGTCAGCCCCAGCATTTT. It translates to CASSQPTGLRSQPQHF.

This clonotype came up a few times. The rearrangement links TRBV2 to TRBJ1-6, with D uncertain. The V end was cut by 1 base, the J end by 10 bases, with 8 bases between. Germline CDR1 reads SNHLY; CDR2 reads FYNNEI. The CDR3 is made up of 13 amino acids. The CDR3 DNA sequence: TGTGCCAGCAGTGAAGAGGTGGACTCACCCCTCCACTTT. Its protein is CASSEEVDSPLHF.

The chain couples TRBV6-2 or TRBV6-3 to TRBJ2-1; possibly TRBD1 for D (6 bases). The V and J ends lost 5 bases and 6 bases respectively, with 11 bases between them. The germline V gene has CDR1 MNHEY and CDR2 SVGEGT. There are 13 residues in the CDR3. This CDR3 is CASSSRTVNEQFF. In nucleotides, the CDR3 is TGTGCCAGCAGTAGTCGGACAGTCAATGAGCAGTTCTTC.

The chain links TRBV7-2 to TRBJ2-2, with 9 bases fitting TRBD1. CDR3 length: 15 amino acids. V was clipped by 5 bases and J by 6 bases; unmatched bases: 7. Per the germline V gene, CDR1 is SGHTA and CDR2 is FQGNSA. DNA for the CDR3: TGTGCCAGCAGCCCACGGGGACAGGGTGCCGGGGAGCTGTTTTTT. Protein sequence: CASSPRGQGAGELFF. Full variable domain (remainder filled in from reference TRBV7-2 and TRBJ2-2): GAGVSQSPSNKVTEKGKDVELRCDPISGHTALYWYRQSLGQGLEFLIYFQGNSAPDKSGLPSDRFSAERTGGSVSTLTIQRTQQEDSAVYLCASSPRGQGAGELFFGEGSRLTVL.

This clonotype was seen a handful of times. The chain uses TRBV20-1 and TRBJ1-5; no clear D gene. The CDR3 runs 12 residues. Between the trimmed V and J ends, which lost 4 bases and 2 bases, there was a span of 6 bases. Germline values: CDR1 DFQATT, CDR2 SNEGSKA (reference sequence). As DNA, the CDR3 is TGCAGTGCTAAGGAGGGCAATCAGCCCCAGCATTTT. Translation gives CSAKEGNQPQHF.

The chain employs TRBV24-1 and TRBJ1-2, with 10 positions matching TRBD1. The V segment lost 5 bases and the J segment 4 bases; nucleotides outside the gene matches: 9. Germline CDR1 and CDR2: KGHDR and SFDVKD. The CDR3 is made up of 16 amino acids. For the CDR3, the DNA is TGTGCCACCAGTGGACAGGGGGCGCAGGGGGCCTATGGCTACACCTTC. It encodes CATSGQGAQGAYGYTF.

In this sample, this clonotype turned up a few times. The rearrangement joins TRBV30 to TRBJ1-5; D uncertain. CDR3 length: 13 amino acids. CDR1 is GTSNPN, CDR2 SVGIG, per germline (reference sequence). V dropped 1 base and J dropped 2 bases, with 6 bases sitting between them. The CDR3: CAWSGGGNQPQHF. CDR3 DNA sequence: TGTGCCTGGAGTGGTGGAGGCAATCAGCCCCAGCATTTT.